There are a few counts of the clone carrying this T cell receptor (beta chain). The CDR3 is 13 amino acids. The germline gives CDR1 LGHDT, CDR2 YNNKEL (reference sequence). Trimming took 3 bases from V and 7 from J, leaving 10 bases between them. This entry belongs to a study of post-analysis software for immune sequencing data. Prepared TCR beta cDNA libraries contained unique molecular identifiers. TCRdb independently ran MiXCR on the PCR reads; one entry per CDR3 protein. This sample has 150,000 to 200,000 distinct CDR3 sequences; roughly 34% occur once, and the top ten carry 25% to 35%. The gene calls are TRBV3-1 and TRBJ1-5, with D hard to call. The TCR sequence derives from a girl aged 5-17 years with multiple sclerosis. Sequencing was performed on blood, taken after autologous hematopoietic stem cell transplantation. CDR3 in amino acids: CASSQEVTQPQHF. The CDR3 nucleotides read TGTGCCAGCAGCCAGGAGGTAACCCAGCCCCAGCATTTT.